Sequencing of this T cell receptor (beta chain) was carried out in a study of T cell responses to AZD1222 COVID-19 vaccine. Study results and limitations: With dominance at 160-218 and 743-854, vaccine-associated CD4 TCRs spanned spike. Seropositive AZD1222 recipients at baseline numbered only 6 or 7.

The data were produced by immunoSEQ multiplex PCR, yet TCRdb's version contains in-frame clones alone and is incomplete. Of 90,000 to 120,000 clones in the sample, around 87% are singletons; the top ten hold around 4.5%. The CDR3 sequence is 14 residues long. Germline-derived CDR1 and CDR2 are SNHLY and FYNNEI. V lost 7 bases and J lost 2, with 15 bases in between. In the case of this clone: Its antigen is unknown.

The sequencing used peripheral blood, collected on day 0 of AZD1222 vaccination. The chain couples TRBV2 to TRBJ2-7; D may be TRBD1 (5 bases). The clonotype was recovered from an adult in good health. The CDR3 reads CASTLQVTAYEQYF. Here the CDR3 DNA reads TGTGCCAGCACTCTACAGGTGACCGCCTACGAGCAGTACTTC.